A selection of T cell receptor beta chains follows, all from one sample in a study of patients and donors after allogeneic stem cell transplantation. TCRdb fed the RT-PCR reads into MiXCR, producing one record per CDR3 protein. The sample holds over 350,000 distinct CDR3 sequences, 16% seen once. Sequenced material: blood, either unsorted or a sorted T cell fraction (not recorded which). The receptors stem from a human donor who was either an allogeneic HSCT recipient or a stem cell or donor lymphocyte infusion donor (not recorded which). It is not recorded whose cells these are; they may come from a transplant donor. Each CDR3 is given with its conserved first and last residue. The order of the fields is clone size, J gene, D gene, V gene, CDR3 protein, CDR3 DNA. D genes are given only for firm matches. Clone size appears in some rows only: once, few, many, or a class for an expanded clone.

>few|TRBJ1-2|-|TRBV9
CASSRTLGDGYTF
TGTGCCAGCAGCCGTACGCTCGGGGATGGCTACACCTTC
>-|TRBJ1-2|TRBD1|TRBV6-2/TRBV6-3
CASSSSPQGFENYGYTF
TGTGCCAGCAGTTCCTCTCCACAGGGGTTCGAGAACTATGGCTACACCTTC
>few|TRBJ1-4|-|TRBV10-3
CAISEGTWFGSNEKLFF
TGTGCCATCAGTGAAGGGACGTGGTTCGGTTCAAATGAAAAACTGTTTTTT
>-|TRBJ2-3|TRBD2|TRBV10-3
CALQAGGPGGTDTQYF
TGTGCCCTCCAAGCGGGAGGGCCGGGAGGCACAGATACGCAGTATTTT
>few|TRBJ2-7|-|TRBV23-1
CASSQEVAASSYEQYF
TGCGCCAGCAGTCAAGAGGTCGCAGCTAGCTCCTACGAGCAGTACTTC
>few|TRBJ2-7|-|TRBV20-1
CSARRDRSYEQYF
TGCAGTGCTAGAAGGGACCGCTCCTACGAGCAGTACTTC
>-|TRBJ2-3|TRBD2|TRBV15
CATSSVPGLAGGRGTDTQYF
TGTGCCACCAGCAGTGTACCGGGACTAGCGGGGGGTAGGGGTACAGATACGCAGTATTTT
>few|TRBJ1-1|-|TRBV3-1
CASSSRWDTEAFF
TGTGCCAGCAGCTCTAGATGGGACACTGAAGCTTTCTTT
>-|TRBJ1-5|-|TRBV28
CASSPLGGTGQPQHF
TGTGCCAGCAGTCCCCTAGGTGGGACGGGTCAGCCCCAGCATTTT
>many|TRBJ1-1|-|TRBV2
CASRPLNTEAFF
TGTGCCAGCCGACCGTTAAACACTGAAGCTTTCTTT
>many|TRBJ1-3|TRBD1|TRBV12-3/TRBV12-4
CASSNTGAGNTIYF
TGTGCCAGCAGCAACACAGGGGCTGGAAACACCATATATTTT
>few|TRBJ1-4|TRBD1|TRBV6-5
CASSYSGQGYEKLFF
TGTGCCAGCAGTTACTCCGGACAGGGATATGAAAAACTGTTTTTT